The entry that follows covers one T cell receptor (beta chain) sequence. Its antigen is unknown. TCRdb's table, derived via immunoSEQ multiplex PCR, lists solely in-frame clones and lacks some. This sample has some 62,000 clones, with 90% to 95% found just once. The data were taken from a study of graft-versus-host responses after intestinal transplantation. Study details: The study gave all recipients anti-thymocyte globulin induction, then tacrolimus and steroids for 2 to 3 years.

Per germline, CDR1 SEHNR and CDR2 FQNEAQ (reference sequence). The V gene end was trimmed by 1 base and the J gene end by 1 base; junction bases not matched to a gene: 3. This CDR3 has 16 residues. This TCR derives from a human donor who was the organ donor for an intestinal transplant. V usage is TRBV7-9 and J usage is TRBJ2-4, with 8 bases identical to TRBD1. This sample comprised unstimulated CD8+ T cells sorted from spleen or lymph node cells, obtained before transplant. CDR3 sequence: CASSLVTGGAKNIQYF. CDR3 nucleotides: TGTGCCAGCAGCTTAGTAACAGGGGGGGCCAAAAACATTCAGTACTTC.